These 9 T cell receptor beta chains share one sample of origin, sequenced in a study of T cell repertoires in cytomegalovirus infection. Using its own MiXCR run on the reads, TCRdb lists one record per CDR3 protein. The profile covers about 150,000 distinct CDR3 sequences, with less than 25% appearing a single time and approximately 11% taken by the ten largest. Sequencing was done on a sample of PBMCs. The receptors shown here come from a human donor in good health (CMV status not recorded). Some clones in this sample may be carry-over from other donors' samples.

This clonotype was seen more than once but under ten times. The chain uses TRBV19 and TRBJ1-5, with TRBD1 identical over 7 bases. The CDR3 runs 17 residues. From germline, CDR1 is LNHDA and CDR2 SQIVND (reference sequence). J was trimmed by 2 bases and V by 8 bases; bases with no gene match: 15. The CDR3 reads CASDGQAGPLGNQPQHF. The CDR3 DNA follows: TGTGCCAGTGACGGACAGGCTGGTCCTTTAGGCAATCAGCCCCAGCATTTT.

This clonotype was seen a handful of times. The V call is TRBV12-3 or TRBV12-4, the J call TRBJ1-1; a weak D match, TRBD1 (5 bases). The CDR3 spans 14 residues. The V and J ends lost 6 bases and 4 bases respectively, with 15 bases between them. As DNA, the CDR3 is TGTGCCAGCAGCCTGACAGCGCAGAGCACTGAAGCTTTCTTT. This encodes CASSLTAQSTEAFF.

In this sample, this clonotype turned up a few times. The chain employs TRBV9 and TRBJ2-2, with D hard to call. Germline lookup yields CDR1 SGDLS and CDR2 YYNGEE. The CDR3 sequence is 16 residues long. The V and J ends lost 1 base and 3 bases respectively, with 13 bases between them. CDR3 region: CASSVYPSSDTGELFF. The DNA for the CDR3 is TGTGCCAGCAGCGTATACCCGTCCTCCGACACCGGGGAGCTGTTTTTT.

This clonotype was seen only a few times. The CDR3 loop is CASSQGASQPQHF. DNA for the CDR3: TGTGCCAGCAGTCAGGGGGCTTCGCAGCCCCAGCATTTT. The V gene is TRBV6-2 or TRBV6-3, the J gene TRBJ1-5; 8 bases agree with TRBD1. V trimming: 5 bases; J trimming: 7 bases; junction bases outside the gene matches: 4. This CDR3 is built from 13 residues. CDR1 and CDR2 from the germline V gene are MNHEY and SVGEGT.

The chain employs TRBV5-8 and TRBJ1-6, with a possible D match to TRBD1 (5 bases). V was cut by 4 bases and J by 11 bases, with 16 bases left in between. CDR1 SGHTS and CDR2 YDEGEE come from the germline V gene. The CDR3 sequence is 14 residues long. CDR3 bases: TGTGCCAGCAGCCCCGTGCGGGGGTTGCCACCCCTCCACTTT. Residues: CASSPVRGLPPLHF.

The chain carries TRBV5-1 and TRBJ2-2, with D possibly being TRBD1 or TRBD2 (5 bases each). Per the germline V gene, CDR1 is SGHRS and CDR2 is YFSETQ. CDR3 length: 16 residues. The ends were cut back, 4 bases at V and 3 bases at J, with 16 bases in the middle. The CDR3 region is CASSPDPGRYTGELFF. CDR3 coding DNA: TGCGCCAGCAGCCCAGACCCGGGACGATACACCGGGGAGCTGTTTTTT.

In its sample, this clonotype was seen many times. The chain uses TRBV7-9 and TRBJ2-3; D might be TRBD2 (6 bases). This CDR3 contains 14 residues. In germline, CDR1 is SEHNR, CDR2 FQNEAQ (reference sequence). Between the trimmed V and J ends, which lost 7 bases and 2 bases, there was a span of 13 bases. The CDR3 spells CASTLEGTTDTQYF. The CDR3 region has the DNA TGTGCCAGCACCCTGGAGGGAACCACAGATACGCAGTATTTT.

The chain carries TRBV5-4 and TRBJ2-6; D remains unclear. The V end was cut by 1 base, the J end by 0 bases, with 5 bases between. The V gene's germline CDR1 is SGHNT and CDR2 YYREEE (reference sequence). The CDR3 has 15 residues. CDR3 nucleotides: TGTGCCAGCAGCTTGAGCCCCTCTGGGGCCAACGTCCTGACTTTC. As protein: CASSLSPSGANVLTF.

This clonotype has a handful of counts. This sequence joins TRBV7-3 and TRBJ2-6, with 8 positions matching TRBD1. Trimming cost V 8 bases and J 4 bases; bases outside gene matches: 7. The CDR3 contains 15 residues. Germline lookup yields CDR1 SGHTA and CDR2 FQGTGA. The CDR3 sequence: CASGYRGLGANVLTF. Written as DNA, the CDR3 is TGTGCCAGCGGATACAGGGGGTTGGGGGCCAACGTCCTGACTTTC.